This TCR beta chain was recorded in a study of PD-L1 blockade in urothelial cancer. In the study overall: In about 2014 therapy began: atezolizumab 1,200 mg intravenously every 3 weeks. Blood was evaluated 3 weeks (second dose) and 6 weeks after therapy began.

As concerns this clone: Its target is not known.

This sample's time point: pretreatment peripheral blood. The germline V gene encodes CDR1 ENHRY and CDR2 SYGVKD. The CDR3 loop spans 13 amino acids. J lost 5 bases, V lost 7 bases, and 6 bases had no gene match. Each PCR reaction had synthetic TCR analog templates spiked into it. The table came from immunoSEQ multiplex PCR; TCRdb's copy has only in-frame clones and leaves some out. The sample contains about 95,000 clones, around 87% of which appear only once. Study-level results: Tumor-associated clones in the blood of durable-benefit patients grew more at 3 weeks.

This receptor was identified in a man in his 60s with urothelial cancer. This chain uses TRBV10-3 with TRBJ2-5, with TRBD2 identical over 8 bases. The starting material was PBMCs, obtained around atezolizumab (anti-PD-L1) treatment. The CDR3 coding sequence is TGTGCCATCACGCGGGAGGCGGGGGAGACCCAGTACTTC. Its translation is CAITREAGETQYF.